This TCR beta chain was recorded in a study of human T cells and chemical hapten exposure. Losses at the gene ends were 2 bases for V and 1 base for J; bases not matched to a gene: 8. The CDR3 is 17 amino acids. The germline CDR1 and CDR2 sequences are LGHNA and YNFKEQ. A few counts support this clonotype. What it binds is unknown. Overall study findings and caveats: TCRs whose frequency exceeded 1 in 1000 remained the same following DPC sensitization.

Library construction involved attaching unique molecular identifiers to individual cDNA molecules, which allowed quantitative, reproducible TCR counting. TCRdb recomputed calls from the RACE reads with MiXCR, one row per CDR3 protein. The data hold 180,000 or so distinct CDR3 sequences, with 14% observed a single time. Sample time point: patch test 1, 2 weeks after DPC sensitization. Sample treatment: therapeutic diphenylcyclopropenone sensitization with weekly scalp DPC. The chain couples TRBV4-2 to TRBJ2-7, with 10 bases matching TRBD1. The sample here was whole blood, taken in connection with sensitization to the hapten diphenylcyclopropenone (DPC). This clonotype originated in a woman in her thirties with alopecia areata. Some clones in this sample may be carry-over from other donors' samples. CDR3 in amino acids: CASSQPRGQGSSYEQYF. CDR3 in DNA: TGTGCCAGCAGCCAACCTAGGGGACAGGGGTCTTCCTACGAGCAGTACTTC.